This T cell receptor (beta chain) is drawn from a study of blood T cell repertoires in COVID-19. For the study at large: Collection of acute and convalescent COVID-19 samples took place in the United States, Italy and Spain. From T cells, B-cell-depleted T cells, or PBMCs came the material, which was cDNA or gDNA.

How the authors handled the data: Estimates of nucleated cell counts were drawn from the amplification of reference gene primers. Sequencing was performed with immunoSEQ multiplex PCR; in TCRdb, only in-frame clones are kept and a portion is missing. The DNA was the basis for D and trimming; V, J and clone size are from that table. Of tens of thousands of clones listed, about 89% are singletons. The CDR3 has 13 residues. Trimming pared 1 base from V and 1 base from J, leaving 7 bases between. Germline CDR1 reads SQVTM; CDR2 reads ANQGSEA. This chain uses TRBV29-1 with TRBJ1-2, with D hard to call. Material: peripheral blood. The TCR sequence derives from a man between 65 and 79 years old with active or convalescent COVID-19. CDR3 coding DNA: TGCAGCGTTGAAGTCCAGGATAACTATGGCTACACCTTC. It codes for CSVEVQDNYGYTF.